This record looks at one T cell receptor beta chain sequence and its context. Its target is not known. Reverse transcription of 0.5 to 1 ug RNA was performed with random hexamers. MiXCR, run by TCRdb on the immunoSEQ multiplex PCR reads, gives a single entry per CDR3 protein. This table has approximately 190,000 distinct CDR3 sequences, more than 90% appearing once. The sample originates from a study of CD8 T cells in Susac syndrome. The CDR3 runs 16 residues. Germline loops: CDR1 MNHEY, CDR2 SVGAGI. V was pared by 5 bases and J by 3 bases, with 18 bases between. Study findings and constraints: The CD4+ T cell repertoires of Susac syndrome were found to show no clonal expansion.

The clonotype originates from a human donor with Susac syndrome. Sequenced sample: CD4+ T cells from PBMCs. The J gene is TRBJ2-3, the V gene TRBV6-5; D ambiguous. The CDR3 loop reads CASSNLAVGPTDTQYF. DNA for the CDR3: TGTGCCAGCAGTAACCTCGCAGTGGGTCCAACAGATACGCAGTATTTT.